What follows are 5 T cell receptor beta chains derived from one specimen sequenced in a study of blood T cell repertoires in COVID-19. The assay was immunoSEQ multiplex PCR, and TCRdb's table has in-frame clones only and misses some. Of over 200,000 clones listed, 70% to 90% are singletons. Sequencing was done on a sample of PBMCs or T cells enriched from blood (not recorded which). Receptors originate from a woman between 45 and 60 years old who had recovered from COVID-19.

J is TRBJ2-5 and V is TRBV11-2; D may be TRBD1 (5 bases). The CDR3 sequence is 14 residues long. CDR1 and CDR2 from the germline V gene are SGHAT and FQNNGV. V was cut by 6 bases and J by 1 base, with 12 bases left in between. The CDR3 DNA reads as TGTGCCAGCAGTCAGGGCAACCTCCAAGAGACCCAGTACTTC. Protein sequence: CASSQGNLQETQYF.

This chain links TRBV27 with TRBJ1-1; the match to TRBD1 covers 9 bases. The CDR3 sequence is 13 residues long. Trimming at V came to 7 bases and at J to 5 bases, leaving 5 bases not matched to a gene. The germline V gene encodes CDR1 MNHEY and CDR2 SMNVEV (reference sequence). In DNA form, the CDR3 reads TGTGCCAGCACGCGACAGGGGGGTACTGAAGCTTTCTTT. Amino acids: CASTRQGGTEAFF.

The chain links TRBV15 to TRBJ1-1; a possible D gene is TRBD1 (6 bases). The CDR3 has 15 amino acids. V shed 4 bases and J shed 4 bases, with 16 bases lying between them. CDR1 and CDR2 (germline): LNHNV, YYDKDF (reference sequence). CDR3 sequence: CATSNPGEYSTEAFF. DNA for the CDR3: TGTGCCACCAGCAACCCAGGGGAGTATAGCACTGAAGCTTTCTTT.

This chain links TRBV5-4 with TRBJ1-2; 7 nucleotides line up with TRBD1. The germline V gene has CDR1 SGHNT and CDR2 YYREEE (reference sequence). V shed 3 bases and J 8 bases; nucleotides not matched to a gene: 13. The CDR3 has 15 amino acids. CDR3 residues: CASSSDLQGSFGYTF. The DNA of the CDR3 is TGTGCCAGCAGCTCCGATCTACAGGGGAGTTTCGGCTACACCTTC.

J is TRBJ2-6 and V is TRBV28; D call uncertain. CDR3 size: 18 residues. Trimming cost V 3 bases and J 4 bases, with 19 bases left between them. CDR1 and CDR2 (germline): MDHEN, SYDVKM. The CDR3 region is CASSLAGFVIEGANVLTF. The CDR3 DNA follows: TGTGCCAGCAGTTTGGCAGGCTTTGTTATAGAAGGGGCCAACGTCCTGACTTTC.